These 25 T cell receptor beta chains originate from one sample sequenced in a study of blood T cell repertoires in COVID-19. Assay: immunoSEQ multiplex PCR; the TCRdb copy retains only in-frame clones and omits some. Of more than 100,000 clones in the sample, approximately 81% are singletons; the top ten hold under 1.5%. Input material: peripheral blood. These receptors came from a man in his 60s with acute or convalescent COVID-19.

The gene calls are TRBV25-1 and TRBJ2-7, with 7 bases that match TRBD1. V shed 6 bases, J shed 2 bases, and the junction held 4 bases outside the gene matches. The CDR3 covers 13 residues. Germline lookup yields CDR1 MGHDK and CDR2 SYGVNS. CDR3 nucleotides: TGTGCCAGCAGCAACGGACAGGCCTACGAGCAGTACTTC. Its protein is CASSNGQAYEQYF.

The chain links TRBV6-5 to TRBJ1-4; D is ambiguous. This CDR3 has 14 amino acids. Per germline, CDR1 MNHEY and CDR2 SVGAGI. Trimming removed 2 bases at V and 4 bases at J, with 8 bases between. The CDR3 DNA is TGTGCCAGCAGTTACGGGCAGTTTAATGAAAAACTGTTTTTT. This sequence encodes CASSYGQFNEKLFF.

This clone was found once. J is TRBJ2-7 and V is TRBV10-3; 10 bases agree with TRBD2. Trimming cost V 7 bases and J 4 bases; bases outside gene matches: 4. Germline V gene sequence: CDR1 ENHRY, CDR2 SYGVKD. The CDR3 length is 13 residues. DNA of the CDR3: TGTGCCATCAATCAGCGGGAGGGTTACGAGCAGTACTTC. Translation gives CAINQREGYEQYF.

The CDR3 coding sequence is TGCGCCAGCAGCGCCCAGGGGTTCTCTGGAAACACCATATATTTT. Its protein is CASSAQGFSGNTIYF. The chain uses TRBV5-1 and TRBJ1-3; D might be TRBD1 (6 bases). Trimming removed 4 bases at V and 0 bases at J, with 11 bases between. Germline V gives CDR1 SGHRS, CDR2 YFSETQ. This CDR3 contains 15 residues.

This clone was seen a single time. The chain couples TRBV18 to TRBJ2-7, with D possibly being TRBD1 (6 bases). CDR3 length: 15 residues. V lost 3 bases to trimming and J lost 0 bases, with 12 bases between them. Germline loops: CDR1 KGHSH, CDR2 LQKENI. The CDR3 DNA reads TGTGCCAGCTCACCCCGGGACACCCTCTCCTACGAGCAGTACTTC. Translation gives CASSPRDTLSYEQYF. Combining the CDR3 with reference TRBV18 and TRBJ2-7 gives the whole variable domain NAGVMQNPRHLVRRRGQEARLRCSPMKGHSHVYWYRQLPEEGLKFMVYLQKENIIDESGMPKERFSAEFPKEGPSILRIQQVVRGDSAAYFCASSPRDTLSYEQYFGPGTRLTVT.

CDR3 loop: CSAKTGVEQYF. CDR3 sequence (DNA): TGCAGTGCAAAAACAGGGGTCGAGCAGTACTTC. The rearrangement joins TRBV20-1 to TRBJ2-7; TRBD1 agrees at 7 bases. V lost 6 bases to trimming and J lost 6 bases; unmatched junction nucleotides: 5. The CDR3 extends over 11 amino acids. Per germline, CDR1 DFQATT and CDR2 SNEGSKA (reference sequence).

This clone was recorded a few times. The rearrangement links TRBV27 to TRBJ1-6, with D unclear. V lost 3 bases, J lost 1 base, and 7 bases lay in between. CDR1 and CDR2 (germline): MNHEY, SMNVEV (reference sequence). The CDR3 has 15 residues. The CDR3 protein is CASSLEGSYNSPLHF. CDR3 DNA sequence: TGTGCCAGCAGTTTGGAGGGATCCTATAATTCACCCCTCCACTTT.

The chain links TRBV10-3 to TRBJ2-1; 11 nucleotides agree with TRBD1. This CDR3 contains 15 residues. Germline loops: CDR1 ENHRY, CDR2 SYGVKD. V lost 6 bases to trimming and J lost 9 bases; unmatched junction nucleotides: 10. This CDR3 reads CAIRPDRGRLGEQFF. As DNA, the CDR3 is TGTGCCATCAGACCGGACAGGGGGCGGTTGGGTGAGCAGTTCTTC.

This chain uses TRBV27 with TRBJ1-5; 8 bases map to TRBD1. The CDR3 covers 15 residues. Germline loops: CDR1 MNHEY, CDR2 SMNVEV (reference sequence). Trimming cost V 8 bases and J 2 bases; bases outside gene matches: 8. CDR3 sequence (DNA): TGTGCCAGCCGGCAAGGACAGGGAGGCAATCAGCCCCAGCATTTT. Translated: CASRQGQGGNQPQHF.

This rearrangement joins TRBV5-1 to TRBJ2-3; 9 nucleotides agree with TRBD2. Trimming at V came to 0 bases and at J to 2 bases, leaving 4 bases not matched to a gene. Germline assignment: CDR1 SGHRS and CDR2 YFSETQ. The CDR3 consists of 16 residues. This CDR3 is CASSLGGGANTDTQYF. CDR3 coding DNA: TGCGCCAGCAGCTTGGGCGGGGGGGCAAACACAGATACGCAGTATTTT.

This clone was counted a single time. DNA of the CDR3: TGTGCCAGCAGTGAAGCGAAGTTGGGACAGAAAAGCGGCTACACCTTC. It specifies CASSEAKLGQKSGYTF. The chain uses TRBV6-1 and TRBJ1-2, with 7 nucleotides matching TRBD1. The V gene's germline CDR1 is MNHNS and CDR2 SASEGT. The CDR3 length is 16 residues. After removal of 0 bases from V and 8 bases from J, the junction contained 12 bases not matched to a gene.

Written as DNA, the CDR3 is TGCGCCAGCAGCTTTGCGGGGCGGAACACTGAAGCTTTCTTT. It specifies CASSFAGRNTEAFF. The chain employs TRBV5-1 and TRBJ1-1; TRBD1 might be the D (5 bases). The CDR3 has 14 residues. The germline V gene encodes CDR1 SGHRS and CDR2 YFSETQ. V lost 2 bases and J lost 1, with 9 bases in between.

J is TRBJ1-1 and V is TRBV9; possibly TRBD1 for D (6 bases). Germline V gene data show CDR1 as SGDLS and CDR2 as YYNGEE. V lost 4 bases and J lost 6, with 16 bases in between. The CDR3 is 14 amino acids. Written as DNA, the CDR3 is TGTGCCAGCAGCCCAGAGGTGGCAGGGGCTGAAGCTTTCTTT. It encodes CASSPEVAGAEAFF.

CDR3 residues: CAISESANTGELFF. The CDR3 nucleotides are TGTGCCATCAGTGAGTCAGCTAACACCGGGGAGCTGTTTTTT. The genes are TRBV10-3 and TRBJ2-2; D uncertain. This CDR3 contains 14 residues. The germline gives CDR1 ENHRY, CDR2 SYGVKD. Between the trimmed V and J ends, which lost 0 bases and 2 bases, there was a span of 4 bases.

The chain recombines TRBV27 with TRBJ1-5; D might be TRBD1 (6 bases). Germline V lookup: CDR1 MNHEY, CDR2 SMNVEV (reference sequence). The length of the CDR3 is 13 residues. V was shortened by 8 bases and J by 0 bases, with 8 bases between the two germline ends. CDR3 nucleotides: TGTGCCAGCGGACAGATTAGCAATCAGCCCCAGCATTTT. Amino acid sequence: CASGQISNQPQHF.

The V call is TRBV7-9, the J call TRBJ2-1, with 8 bases fitting TRBD2. The germline V gene encodes CDR1 SEHNR and CDR2 FQNEAQ (reference sequence). J lost 8 bases, V lost 5 bases, and 5 bases had no gene match. The CDR3 is 13 residues long. For the CDR3, the DNA is TGTGCCAGCAGCGAGGACGGGAGGGATGAGCAGTTCTTC. Encoded protein: CASSEDGRDEQFF.

The chain uses TRBV5-1 and TRBJ2-7; TRBD1 might be the D (6 bases). Germline V gene lookup returns CDR1 SGHRS and CDR2 YFSETQ. The CDR3 sequence is 15 residues long. Trimming shortened V by 1 base and J by 5 bases, and 16 bases separated the two germline ends. CDR3 bases: TGCGCCAGCAGCTTGATGACAGGCCTTTGGAACGAGCAGTACTTC. This gives the protein CASSLMTGLWNEQYF.

The chain recombines TRBV6-5 with TRBJ1-2; perhaps TRBD1 as D (6 bases). CDR3 length: 14 residues. Per germline, CDR1 MNHEY and CDR2 SVGAGI. Trimming cost V 5 bases and J 5 bases, with 15 bases left between them. The CDR3 loop reads CASSTTTGRYGYTF. The DNA for the CDR3 is TGTGCCAGCAGTACAACCACAGGGCGGTATGGCTACACCTTC.

The chain is built from TRBV29-1 and TRBJ2-7, with 8 bases lining up with TRBD1. Trimming removed 6 bases from V and 2 bases from J; junction bases left unmatched: 9. Germline CDR1 and CDR2: SQVTM and ANQGSEA. This CDR3 spans 14 amino acids. The CDR3 DNA sequence: TGCAGCGTCAGGACAGGGTTAGAGACCTACGAGCAGTACTTC. It translates to CSVRTGLETYEQYF.

The chain combines TRBV5-1 with TRBJ1-5, with D perhaps matching TRBD1 (6 bases). Germline V gene sequence: CDR1 SGHRS, CDR2 YFSETQ. The CDR3 spans 16 residues. The germline V and J ends were trimmed by 3 bases and 5 bases, with 18 bases remaining between them. The CDR3 here is CASSSGAGAGDQPQHF. The CDR3 DNA reads as TGCGCCAGCAGCTCGGGGGCGGGGGCCGGCGATCAGCCCCAGCATTTT.

This clone was found once. This chain links TRBV4-1 with TRBJ1-2; D is ambiguous. With 5 bases removed from V and 4 bases from J, the gap between germline ends came to 8 bases. Looked up from germline, CDR1 is MGHRA and CDR2 is YSYEKL. This CDR3 is built from 12 residues. This chain's CDR3 is CASSSEGYGYTF. The CDR3 region has the DNA TGCGCCAGCAGCAGCGAGGGCTATGGCTACACCTTC.

J is TRBJ2-4 and V is TRBV7-3; 8 nucleotides agree with TRBD2. Germline V gene sequence: CDR1 SGHTA, CDR2 FQGTGA. The CDR3 runs 18 residues. V lost 7 bases and J lost 5; bases outside the gene matches: 19. CDR3 loop: CASTFGGQAGDLENIQYF. CDR3 coding DNA: TGTGCCAGCACCTTTGGAGGTCAAGCGGGAGACCTAGAAAACATTCAGTACTTC.

CDR3 sequence reads: CASSFIGQGNTYGYTF. CDR3 DNA sequence: TGTGCCAGCAGCTTTATCGGACAGGGGAACACCTATGGCTACACCTTC. This rearrangement joins TRBV5-6 to TRBJ1-2, with TRBD1 matching over 9 bases. V was clipped by 2 bases and J by 4 bases; unmatched bases: 9. The germline CDR1 and CDR2 sequences are SGHDT and YYEEEE. The CDR3 is 16 amino acids.

J is TRBJ2-1 and V is TRBV21-1; no check of the table's D call, TRBD1, against the DNA was made. TRBV21-1 is classified as a pseudogene. The CDR3 covers 20 residues. The CDR3 is CASILQANIKISLIFNEQFF. Here the CDR3 DNA reads TGTGCCAGCATCCTACAGGCCAATATCAAAATATCCTTAATTTTCAATGAGCAGTTCTTC.

The chain uses TRBV24-1 and TRBJ2-7; 8 bases match TRBD2. The CDR3 is 13 amino acids. Germline-derived CDR1 and CDR2 are KGHDR and SFDVKD. The V segment lost 9 bases and the J segment 0 bases; nucleotides outside the gene matches: 3. CDR3 sequence: CATERESSYEQYF. The CDR3 coding sequence is TGTGCCACCGAGCGGGAGTCCTCCTACGAGCAGTACTTC.